The source of this TCR beta chain is a study of regulatory T cells in long-lasting Graves disease. About the research overall: Those Graves' patients who were newly diagnosed had been on antithyroid drugs under 3 months.

The study's findings and limits: Persistent disease was associated with favored TRBV28 usage and with favored use of TRBJ1-2 and TRBJ2-5.

This clonotype was observed at least ten times. Antigen specificity is unknown. Time point given: newly diagnosed GD, antithyroid drugs for less than 3 months. RNA from PBMCs was the source of the TCR library. According to the study, TCR beta libraries were built with iRepertoire HTBI primers and CDR3-region Arm-PCR. One entry per CDR3 protein results from TCRdb running MiXCR on the multiplex PCR reads. The profile shows hundreds of thousands of distinct CDR3 sequences, roughly 16% of them singletons. The V and J ends lost 6 bases and 5 bases respectively, with 9 bases between them. The CDR3 is 12 residues long. Per the germline V gene, CDR1 is KGHDR and CDR2 is SFDVKD. The sample was also linked to a second study, of T cells in Graves' hyperthyroidism and ophthalmopathy.

The TCR comes from a young woman with Graves disease. The sequencing here drew on peripheral blood mononuclear cells (PBMCs), taken at new diagnosis, from a patient treated with antithyroid drugs. The chain employs TRBV24-1 and TRBJ2-5; D tentatively reads TRBD1 or TRBD2 (5 bases each). In DNA form, the CDR3 reads TGTGCCACCAGTCCGAGGGGCGAGACCCAGTACTTC. This codes for CATSPRGETQYF.